The entry that follows covers one T cell receptor beta chain sequence. The antigen remains undetermined. The sample is drawn from a study of shared clonotypes between healthy human individuals. Study results and limitations: Among non-shared clonotypes, generation probabilities were lower than among those shared by all four donors. Among the subsets, naive ones generally showed larger estimated richness than memory ones.

Positively selected for CCR7, the CD45RO-negative cells used as naive CD8 cells excluded terminally differentiated effector memory CD45RA+ cells. Recent acute infections and vaccinations were absent in the healthy HIV-negative adult donors. V lost 0 bases to trimming and J lost 4 bases; unmatched junction nucleotides: 9. The CDR3 is made up of 17 amino acids. Germline V gives CDR1 LNHNV, CDR2 YYDKDF (reference sequence). Each sorted subset replicate got 200 ng genomic DNA, tens of thousands of genomes. This table comes from immunoSEQ multiplex PCR, and its TCRdb copy is limited to in-frame clones, with some not included. The sample contains over 2 million clones, roughly 94% of which appear only once.

The receptor comes from a man aged 18-30 years in good health. Sequenced: naive CD8+ T cells sorted from blood. V usage is TRBV15 and J usage is TRBJ2-7, with 10 bases aligning to TRBD2. CDR3 DNA sequence: TGTGCCACCAGCAGAGATCTAAAGCGGGAGGGCGAATACGAGCAGTACTTC. Translated: CATSRDLKREGEYEQYF.